Presented here are 18 T cell receptor beta chains from one specimen sequenced in a study of technical replicates of blood from several donors. The data were produced by immunoSEQ multiplex PCR, yet TCRdb's version contains in-frame clones alone and is incomplete. Of about 94,000 clones in the sample, about 96% were seen once. What was sequenced was T cells isolated from PBMCs. These TCRs come from a human donor in good health.

The chain combines TRBV28 with TRBJ2-3; a possible D gene is TRBD1 (6 bases). Trimming left V 7 bases short and J 0 bases short, with 11 bases between. There are 14 residues in the CDR3. Germline CDR1 reads MDHEN; CDR2 reads SYDVKM. CDR3 sequence (DNA): TGTGCCAGCAAGCCCAGGGGAAGCACAGATACGCAGTATTTT. It translates to CASKPRGSTDTQYF.

The rearrangement links TRBV6-5 to TRBJ2-7; 10 bases are shared with TRBD1. This CDR3 spans 13 amino acids. Germline CDR1 is MNHEY and CDR2 is SVGAGI. Trimming at V came to 5 bases and at J to 5 bases, leaving 3 bases not matched to a gene. CDR3 amino acids: CASSAGTGDEQYF. CDR3 coding DNA: TGTGCCAGCAGTGCCGGGACAGGGGACGAGCAGTACTTC.

This clone was detected only once. This chain connects TRBV14 to TRBJ2-7; 10 positions agree with TRBD1. V shed 6 bases and J 3 bases; nucleotides not matched to a gene: 8. Germline V gene sequence: CDR1 SGHDN, CDR2 FVKESK. The CDR3 consists of 15 residues. The CDR3 loop reads CASREGQGIYYEQYF. The CDR3 DNA reads TGTGCCAGCAGGGAGGGACAGGGGATTTACTACGAGCAGTACTTC.

In this sample, this clone turned up once. This chain uses TRBV27 with TRBJ1-4; maybe TRBD1 (6 bases). This CDR3 contains 14 residues. The germline V gene has CDR1 MNHEY and CDR2 SMNVEV (reference sequence). Trimming stripped 4 bases from V and 8 bases from J, with 14 bases between. CDR3 in amino acids: CASSSQGRGEKLFF. DNA for the CDR3: TGTGCCAGCAGTTCACAGGGACGGGGCGAAAAACTGTTTTTT.

The J gene is TRBJ2-1, the V gene TRBV10-2; D unclear. The CDR3 consists of 13 residues. Trimming removed 3 bases at V and 1 base at J, with 4 bases between. Germline assignment: CDR1 WSHSY and CDR2 SAAADI. The DNA for the CDR3 is TGCGCCAGCAGTGAAGCTTCCTACAATGAGCAGTTCTTC. Its protein product is CASSEASYNEQFF.

This sequence joins TRBV27 and TRBJ2-1, with TRBD2 matching 8 bases. With 3 bases clipped from V and 8 bases from J, the junction kept 9 bases outside the gene matches. The CDR3 length is 15 residues. Germline loops: CDR1 MNHEY, CDR2 SMNVEV (reference sequence). CDR3 residues: CASSFAGGSGHEQFF. The DNA of the CDR3 is TGTGCCAGCAGTTTCGCGGGGGGTTCAGGGCATGAGCAGTTCTTC.

This chain joins TRBV28 and TRBJ2-2, with D possibly matching TRBD1 (6 bases). Germline CDR1 reads MDHEN; CDR2 reads SYDVKM. The germline V and J ends were trimmed by 3 bases and 6 bases, with 14 bases remaining between them. This CDR3 has 15 residues. The CDR3 spells CASSFLRGRAGELFF. Written as DNA, the CDR3 is TGTGCCAGCAGTTTTCTGAGGGGGAGAGCCGGGGAGCTGTTTTTT.

This clone was recorded once. The V gene is TRBV7-9, the J gene TRBJ2-2; 7 positions match TRBD2. V shed 2 bases and J 7 bases; nucleotides not matched to a gene: 4. The CDR3 is 14 amino acids. Germline CDR1 and CDR2: SEHNR and FQNEAQ (reference sequence). The CDR3, as DNA: TGTGCCAGCAGCTTAAGCGGGATGGTCGGGGAGCTGTTTTTT. This gives the protein CASSLSGMVGELFF. Combining the CDR3 with reference TRBV7-9 and TRBJ2-2 gives the whole variable domain DTGVSQNPRHKITKRGQNVTFRCDPISEHNRLYWYRQTLGQGPEFLTYFQNEAQLEKSRLLSDRFSAERPKGSFSTLEIQRTEQGDSAMYLCASSLSGMVGELFFGEGSRLTVL.

The rearrangement links TRBV7-8 to TRBJ1-3; TRBD1 might be the D (6 bases). V was clipped by 10 bases and J by 0 bases, with 25 bases between them. Germline CDR1 reads SGHVS; CDR2 reads FQNEAQ. This CDR3 is 18 amino acids long. The CDR3 nucleotides are TGTGCCACCGTCAGATTAAGGTTGGACAGCAGCTCTGGAAACACCATATATTTT. It encodes CATVRLRLDSSSGNTIYF.

The V and J genes are TRBV28 and TRBJ1-3, with D unclear. This CDR3 comprises 14 residues. CDR1 is MDHEN, CDR2 SYDVKM, per germline. Trimming pared 5 bases from V and 2 bases from J, leaving 10 bases between. CDR3 coding DNA: TGTGCCAGCAGTCCCCCAGTAACTGGAAACACCATATATTTT. This sequence encodes CASSPPVTGNTIYF. Filled out from reference TRBV28 and TRBJ1-3, the complete variable domain reads DVKVTQSSRYLVKRTGEKVFLECVQDMDHENMFWYRQDPGLGLRLIYFSYDVKMKEKGDIPEGYSVSREKKERFSLILESASTNQTSMYLCASSPPVTGNTIYFGEGSWLTVV.

Here the CDR3 DNA reads TGTGCCAGCAGCTTGGGGACAGGCCCTCACTATGGCTACACCTTC. It is translated as CASSLGTGPHYGYTF. The V and J genes are TRBV5-6 and TRBJ1-2; TRBD1 agrees at 7 bases. Germline trimming cut 0 bases from V and 3 bases from J; bases unmatched to any gene: 5. CDR3 size: 15 residues. The germline gives CDR1 SGHDT, CDR2 YYEEEE.

The chain links TRBV5-8 to TRBJ2-7, with 7 bases matching TRBD2. Germline trimming cut 2 bases from V and 1 base from J; bases unmatched to any gene: 6. CDR1 is SGHTS, CDR2 YDEGEE, per germline. This CDR3 is 15 amino acids long. CDR3 nucleotides: TGTGCCAGCAGCTTTTCTAGCGGCCTTTCCTACGAGCAGTACTTC. It translates to CASSFSSGLSYEQYF.

The chain recombines TRBV9 with TRBJ2-7; D is possibly TRBD1 (6 bases). With 0 bases removed from V and 7 bases from J, the gap between germline ends came to 14 bases. Germline V gene sequence: CDR1 SGDLS, CDR2 YYNGEE. The CDR3 sequence is 14 residues long. DNA for the CDR3: TGTGCCAGCAGCGTAGCTCTGCACGGACAGGAGCAGTACTTC. It yields the protein CASSVALHGQEQYF. Full variable domain (outside the CDR3, taken from reference TRBV9 and TRBJ2-7): DSGVTQTPKHLITATGQRVTLRCSPRSGDLSVYWYQQSLDQGLQFLIQYYNGEERAKGNILERFSAQQFPDLHSELNLSSLELGDSALYFCASSVALHGQEQYFGPGTRLTVT.

V usage is TRBV19 and J usage is TRBJ2-7; 9 bases align to TRBD1. V shed 3 bases, J shed 5 bases, and the junction held 8 bases outside the gene matches. The germline CDR1 and CDR2 sequences are LNHDA and SQIVND (reference sequence). The CDR3 is 15 amino acids. For the CDR3, the DNA is TGTGCCAGTAGTATGGGGACAGGGTTCGATCACGAGCAGTACTTC. Its translation: CASSMGTGFDHEQYF.

J is TRBJ2-1 and V is TRBV7-9; D may be TRBD2 (6 bases). Trimming cost V 5 bases and J 7 bases, with 15 bases left between them. The germline gives CDR1 SEHNR, CDR2 FQNEAQ (reference sequence). This CDR3 is built from 14 residues. The CDR3 DNA follows: TGTGCCAGCAGCCAACCTTCGGGACTTAATGAGCAGTTCTTC. This codes for CASSQPSGLNEQFF.

This sequence joins TRBV2 and TRBJ1-2, with 11 bases matching TRBD1. The CDR3 is 13 residues long. Germline CDR1 SNHLY, CDR2 FYNNEI. The V and J ends lost 8 bases and 4 bases, in that order; junction bases with no gene match: 3. The CDR3 sequence is CASWGQGGYGYTF. CDR3 in DNA: TGTGCCAGCTGGGGACAGGGGGGCTATGGCTACACCTTC.

V and J are TRBV7-9 and TRBJ1-6; possible D gene TRBD1, 5 bases. The CDR3 has 14 amino acids. From germline, CDR1 is SEHNR and CDR2 FQNEAQ (reference sequence). V was pared by 5 bases and J by 10 bases, with 15 bases between. CDR3 DNA: TGTGCCAGCAGCAAAGGCGGACAACCGTCACCCCTCCACTTT. Protein sequence: CASSKGGQPSPLHF. The whole variable domain, remainder taken from reference TRBV7-9 and TRBJ1-6, is DTGVSQNPRHKITKRGQNVTFRCDPISEHNRLYWYRQTLGQGPEFLTYFQNEAQLEKSRLLSDRFSAERPKGSFSTLEIQRTEQGDSAMYLCASSKGGQPSPLHFGNGTRLTVT.

The chain uses TRBV4-1 and TRBJ2-7; 11 bases fit TRBD2. The germline V gene has CDR1 MGHRA and CDR2 YSYEKL. The CDR3 has 15 amino acids. The V segment lost 3 bases and the J segment 5 bases; nucleotides outside the gene matches: 6. The CDR3 reads CASSHPGTSGDEQYF. In nucleotides, the CDR3 is TGCGCCAGCAGCCATCCAGGGACTAGCGGAGACGAGCAGTACTTC.